These T cell receptor beta chains were read from a single sample in a study of blood T cell repertoires in COVID-19. Using immunoSEQ multiplex PCR, the repertoire was profiled, and TCRdb retains in-frame clones only, with some absent. The sample holds over 75,000 clones, 80% seen once. Sequencing used peripheral blood. The origin of the receptors is a man aged 45-60 years who had recovered from COVID-19. Both conserved end residues are part of each CDR3. Fields, in order: J gene, V gene, CDR3 protein.

J gene: TRBJ2-7
V gene: TRBV7-2
CDR3 protein: CASSLLAHEQYF

J gene: TRBJ2-3
V gene: TRBV5-6
CDR3 protein: CASSWPEAGDPTDTQYF

J gene: TRBJ2-2
V gene: TRBV4-2
CDR3 protein: CASSQDNRLTNTGELFF

J gene: TRBJ2-3
V gene: TRBV5-1
CDR3 protein: CASSSGGGTDTQYF

J gene: TRBJ1-5
V gene: TRBV19
CDR3 protein: CASRAGTGNQPQHF

J gene: TRBJ2-3
V gene: TRBV2
CDR3 protein: CASSDIGGRPPPTDTQYF

J gene: TRBJ1-6
V gene: TRBV18
CDR3 protein: CASSPRGSGSPLHF

J gene: TRBJ2-3
V gene: TRBV11-2
CDR3 protein: CASSLRLAGPRGPDTQYF

J gene: TRBJ1-5
V gene: TRBV6-5
CDR3 protein: CASSTRGFQPQHF

J gene: TRBJ2-7
V gene: TRBV7-9
CDR3 protein: CASSIVDRGRHEQYF

J gene: TRBJ2-1
V gene: TRBV6-5
CDR3 protein: CASLPGLSYNEQFF

J gene: TRBJ2-1
V gene: TRBV5-6
CDR3 protein: CASSPGLATNEQFF

J gene: TRBJ2-1
V gene: TRBV3-1/TRBV3-2
CDR3 protein: CASSRVTSGTNEQFF

J gene: TRBJ2-7
V gene: TRBV5-4
CDR3 protein: CASSLGGLTSVPSYEQYF

J gene: TRBJ2-7
V gene: TRBV6-2/TRBV6-3
CDR3 protein: CASSYLGTSGRTNEQYF

J gene: TRBJ1-4
V gene: TRBV27
CDR3 protein: CASSSLGTGATNEKLFF

J gene: TRBJ2-3
V gene: TRBV19
CDR3 protein: CASSTASGGGTDTQYF

J gene: TRBJ1-1
V gene: TRBV5-1
CDR3 protein: CASTVGQGAEAFF

J gene: TRBJ1-1
V gene: TRBV12-3/TRBV12-4
CDR3 protein: CASSLWSTEAFF

J gene: TRBJ1-1
V gene: TRBV21-1
CDR3 protein: CASSRPWDRGQKAFF

J gene: TRBJ2-3
V gene: TRBV6-5
CDR3 protein: CASSPVQAVDTQYF

J gene: TRBJ2-1
V gene: TRBV7-2
CDR3 protein: CASSLAPGGTTYNEQFF

J gene: TRBJ2-1
V gene: TRBV7-3
CDR3 protein: CASSSTVLPAGINNEQFF

J gene: TRBJ1-5
V gene: TRBV19
CDR3 protein: CASSIQAGGNQPQHF

J gene: TRBJ1-1
V gene: TRBV7-9
CDR3 protein: CASSLKRMNTEAFF

J gene: TRBJ1-2
V gene: TRBV3-1/TRBV3-2
CDR3 protein: CASSQESAGRYGYTF

J gene: TRBJ1-1
V gene: TRBV5-4
CDR3 protein: CASSLTGQTEAFF

J gene: TRBJ2-3
V gene: TRBV9
CDR3 protein: CASSVEWGPTDTQYF

J gene: TRBJ2-2
V gene: TRBV18
CDR3 protein: CASSPGGSTGELFF

J gene: TRBJ1-5
V gene: TRBV6-6
CDR3 protein: CASGLYSNQPQHF

J gene: TRBJ1-1
V gene: TRBV5-1
CDR3 protein: CASSAGLRFGTEAFF

J gene: TRBJ2-4
V gene: TRBV6-1
CDR3 protein: CASSEAEDRARF

J gene: TRBJ1-2
V gene: TRBV3-1/TRBV3-2
CDR3 protein: CASSQPGGTSFF

J gene: TRBJ1-2
V gene: TRBV3-1/TRBV3-2
CDR3 protein: CASSQAPPGYSYTF

J gene: TRBJ1-2
V gene: TRBV5-1
CDR3 protein: CASSGGQGELYGYTF

J gene: TRBJ1-6
V gene: TRBV3-1/TRBV3-2
CDR3 protein: CASSQAGYNSPLHF

J gene: TRBJ2-2
V gene: TRBV28
CDR3 protein: CASSKAGTGNTGELFF

J gene: TRBJ1-1
V gene: TRBV28
CDR3 protein: CASTPDKNTEAFF

J gene: TRBJ1-2
V gene: TRBV6-1
CDR3 protein: CASSERTGGYGYTF

J gene: TRBJ2-3
V gene: TRBV19
CDR3 protein: CASRARAGDTQYF

J gene: TRBJ1-1
V gene: TRBV10-2
CDR3 protein: CASSERQIMNTEAFF

J gene: TRBJ1-6
V gene: TRBV6-5
CDR3 protein: CASSRTLSYSPLHF

J gene: TRBJ1-5
V gene: TRBV21-1
CDR3 protein: CASIPSAGTQHF

J gene: TRBJ2-5
V gene: TRBV12-5
CDR3 protein: CASGREGYGETQYF

J gene: TRBJ2-7
V gene: TRBV2
CDR3 protein: CASSDKVAGYEQYF

J gene: TRBJ1-1
V gene: TRBV19
CDR3 protein: CASAQYMNTEAFF

J gene: TRBJ1-3
V gene: TRBV9
CDR3 protein: CASSVAGTGNTIYF

J gene: TRBJ2-7
V gene: TRBV28
CDR3 protein: CASTGTRYEQYF

J gene: TRBJ1-1
V gene: TRBV5-1
CDR3 protein: CASSATGDNTEAFF

J gene: TRBJ2-7
V gene: TRBV5-4
CDR3 protein: CASSIQGATTYEQYF

J gene: TRBJ2-1
V gene: TRBV24-1
CDR3 protein: CATSDAGVHEQFF

J gene: TRBJ1-6
V gene: TRBV3-1/TRBV3-2
CDR3 protein: CASSHANRNSPLHF

J gene: TRBJ2-3
V gene: TRBV5-1
CDR3 protein: CASSLSLAGSTDTQYF

J gene: TRBJ1-3
V gene: TRBV2
CDR3 protein: CASSGAGVTGNTIYF

J gene: TRBJ2-3
V gene: TRBV6-4
CDR3 protein: CASSDSPGTDTQYF

J gene: TRBJ2-5
V gene: TRBV5-1
CDR3 protein: CASSLGATRQETQYF

J gene: TRBJ2-4
V gene: TRBV3-1/TRBV3-2
CDR3 protein: CASSPDTVSSKNIQYF

J gene: TRBJ2-7
V gene: TRBV2
CDR3 protein: CASRRQGGSEQYF

J gene: TRBJ1-2
V gene: TRBV13
CDR3 protein: CASSFTGIPNYGYTF